This T cell receptor beta chain was captured by sequencing in a study of Ad26.COV2.S vaccination and SARS-CoV-2 variants. About this clone itself: The antigen is not known.

Method: immunoSEQ multiplex PCR; TCRdb's copy keeps in-frame clones and lacks some. Here the sample spans hundreds of thousands of clones, around nine tenths being singletons. Trimming stripped 1 base from V and 1 base from J, with 12 bases between. This CDR3 comprises 17 residues. Germline lookup yields CDR1 SGHKS and CDR2 YYEKEE (reference sequence). Specified treatment: roughly 19 received Ad26.COV2.S at low or high dose, single or two shots; about 5 received placebo; per-sample allocation not given. Day 63 following the first vaccine or placebo injection was when the samples were taken. Study-level points and caveats: Reportedly, after vaccination the spike-specific CD8+ and CD4+ T cell responses displayed substantial breadth.

V gene TRBV5-5 combines with J gene TRBJ2-6; TRBD1 is a possible D gene (5 bases). Source: peripheral blood, taken in a trial of Ad26.COV2.S vaccine versus placebo. The TCR was taken from a person between 18 and 65 years old who received the Ad26.COV2.S COVID-19 vaccine or a placebo. CDR3 in amino acids: CASSLMGHPSGANVLTF. CDR3 sequence (DNA): TGTGCCAGCAGCTTGATGGGGCACCCTTCTGGGGCCAACGTCCTGACTTTC.